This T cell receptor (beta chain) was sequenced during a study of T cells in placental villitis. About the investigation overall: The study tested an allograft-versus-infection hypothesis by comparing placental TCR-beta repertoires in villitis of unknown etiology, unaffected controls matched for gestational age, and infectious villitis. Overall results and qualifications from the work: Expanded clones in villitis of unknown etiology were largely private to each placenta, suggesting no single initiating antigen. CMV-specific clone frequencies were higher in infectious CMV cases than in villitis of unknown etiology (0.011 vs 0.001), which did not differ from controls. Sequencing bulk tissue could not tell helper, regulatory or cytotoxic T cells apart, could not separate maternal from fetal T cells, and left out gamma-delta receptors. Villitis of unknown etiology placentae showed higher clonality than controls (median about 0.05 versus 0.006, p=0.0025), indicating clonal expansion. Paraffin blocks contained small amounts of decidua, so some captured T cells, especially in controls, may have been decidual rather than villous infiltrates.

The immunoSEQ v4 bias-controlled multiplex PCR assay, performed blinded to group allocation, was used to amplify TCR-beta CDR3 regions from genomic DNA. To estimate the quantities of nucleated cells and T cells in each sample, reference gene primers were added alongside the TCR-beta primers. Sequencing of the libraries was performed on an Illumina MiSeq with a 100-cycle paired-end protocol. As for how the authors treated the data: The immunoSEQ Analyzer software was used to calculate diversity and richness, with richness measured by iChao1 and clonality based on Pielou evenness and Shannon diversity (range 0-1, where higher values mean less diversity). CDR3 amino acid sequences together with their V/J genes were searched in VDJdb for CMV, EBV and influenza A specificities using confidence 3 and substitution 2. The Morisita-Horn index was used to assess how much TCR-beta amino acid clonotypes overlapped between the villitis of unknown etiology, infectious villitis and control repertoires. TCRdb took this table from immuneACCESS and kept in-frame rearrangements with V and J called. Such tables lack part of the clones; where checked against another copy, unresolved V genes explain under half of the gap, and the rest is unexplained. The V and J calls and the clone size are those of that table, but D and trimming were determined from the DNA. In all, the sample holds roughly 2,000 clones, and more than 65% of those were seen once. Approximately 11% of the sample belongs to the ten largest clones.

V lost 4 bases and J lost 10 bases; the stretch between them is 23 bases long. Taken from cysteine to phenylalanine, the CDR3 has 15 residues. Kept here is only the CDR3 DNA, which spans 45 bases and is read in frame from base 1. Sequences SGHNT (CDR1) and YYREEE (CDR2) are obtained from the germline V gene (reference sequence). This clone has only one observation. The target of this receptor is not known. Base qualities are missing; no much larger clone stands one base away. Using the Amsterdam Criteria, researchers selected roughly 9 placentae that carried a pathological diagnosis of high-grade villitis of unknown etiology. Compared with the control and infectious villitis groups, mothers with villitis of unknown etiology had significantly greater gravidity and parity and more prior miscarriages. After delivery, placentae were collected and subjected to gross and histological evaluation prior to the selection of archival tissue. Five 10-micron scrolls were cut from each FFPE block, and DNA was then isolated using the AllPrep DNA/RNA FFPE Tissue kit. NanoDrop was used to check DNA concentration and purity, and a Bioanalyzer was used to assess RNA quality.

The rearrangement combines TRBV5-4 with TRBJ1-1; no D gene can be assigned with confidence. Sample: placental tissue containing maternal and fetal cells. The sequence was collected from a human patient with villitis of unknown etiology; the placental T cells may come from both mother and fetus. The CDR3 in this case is CASSPSASKGGVAFF. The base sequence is TGTGCCAGCAGCCCAAGCGCCTCTAAGGGAGGTGTAGCTTTCTTT.